The next 10 T cell receptor beta chains were all read from a single sample in a study of identical twins. From the 5' RACE reads, TCRdb called clonotypes with MiXCR, one entry per CDR3 protein. The table shows some 320,000 distinct CDR3 sequences, with 12% occurring only once. These records were also assigned to another study, of yellow fever vaccine responses in identical twins.

Sequenced: CD8+ T cells sorted from blood. These receptor sequences come from a woman aged 18 to 35 in good health.

The chain employs TRBV28 and TRBJ1-5; D is ambiguous. This CDR3 is 14 amino acids long. V lost 1 base and J lost 7, with 11 bases in between. Germline assignment: CDR1 MDHEN and CDR2 SYDVKM. The CDR3: CASSLLGYWQPQHF. As DNA, the CDR3 is TGTGCCAGCAGTTTATTGGGGTATTGGCAGCCCCAGCATTTT. Complete variable domain (other parts from reference TRBV28 and TRBJ1-5): DVKVTQSSRYLVKRTGEKVFLECVQDMDHENMFWYRQDPGLGLRLIYFSYDVKMKEKGDIPEGYSVSREKKERFSLILESASTNQTSMYLCASSLLGYWQPQHFGDGTRLSIL.

In this sample, this clonotype turned up a few times. This chain links TRBV5-5 with TRBJ2-7; 11 bases match TRBD2. Germline CDR1 reads SGHKS; CDR2 reads YYEKEE (reference sequence). The CDR3 length is 14 residues. V lost 2 bases and J lost 3; bases outside the gene matches: 1. DNA of the CDR3: TGTGCCAGCAGCTTAACTAGCGGGGGCTACGAGCAGTACGTC. It encodes CASSLTSGGYEQYV.

The chain's CDR3 is CASSFFYATDFSGSYNEQFF. CDR3 nucleotide sequence: TGTGCCAGCAGTTTTTTTTACGCCACAGACTTCTCAGGATCCTACAATGAGCAGTTCTTC. The chain links TRBV28 to TRBJ2-1; D is unclear. V gave up 3 bases and J gave up 1 base, with 25 bases separating them. The CDR3 runs to 20 residues. Germline CDR1 reads MDHEN; CDR2 reads SYDVKM.

The table lists this clonotype with many counts. This chain links TRBV27 with TRBJ1-1, with D possibly matching TRBD1 (5 bases). Per the germline V gene, CDR1 is MNHEY and CDR2 is SMNVEV (reference sequence). Between the trimmed V and J ends, which lost 3 bases and 1 base, there was a span of 9 bases. The CDR3 extends over 14 amino acids. The CDR3 loop reads CASSLIGGNTEAFF. CDR3 coding DNA: TGTGCCAGCAGTTTGATTGGGGGGAACACTGAAGCTTTCTTT.

V gene TRBV13 combines with J gene TRBJ2-2; TRBD1 matches 7 bases. This CDR3 comprises 18 residues. V gave up 2 bases and J gave up 4 bases; unmatched junction bases: 13. Germline V gene sequence: CDR1 PRHDT, CDR2 FYEKMQ (reference sequence). The CDR3 region has the DNA TGTGCCAGCAGCTTACGGGTTGGACAGGCCTTACCCACCGGGGAGCTGTTTTTT. It yields the protein CASSLRVGQALPTGELFF.

This rearrangement joins TRBV3-1 to TRBJ2-7; D ambiguous. Trimming cost V 1 base and J 6 bases, with 7 bases left between them. Germline V gene data show CDR1 as LGHDT and CDR2 as YNNKEL (reference sequence). This CDR3 is built from 12 residues. CDR3 sequence reads: CASSQAALEQYF. CDR3 in DNA: TGTGCCAGCAGCCAAGCAGCGCTCGAGCAGTACTTC.

This chain links TRBV5-4 with TRBJ2-3, with 9 bases aligning to TRBD2. J gave up 4 bases and V 3 bases, and 6 bases lay outside the gene matches. In germline, CDR1 is SGHNT, CDR2 YYREEE (reference sequence). The CDR3 sequence is 15 residues long. CDR3 region: CASSSPGLAPDTQYF. Here the CDR3 DNA reads TGTGCCAGCAGCTCGCCGGGACTAGCCCCAGATACGCAGTATTTT.

In its sample, this clonotype was seen a few times. The chain joins TRBV2 to TRBJ2-1; TRBD2 agrees at 10 bases. The CDR3 is 15 amino acids. Trimming cost V 6 bases and J 9 bases; bases outside gene matches: 11. CDR1 and CDR2 (germline): SNHLY, FYNNEI. The CDR3 nucleotides read TGTGCCAGCAGCTCGGTACTAGCGGGGTCTAGTGAGCAGTTCTTC. It is translated as CASSSVLAGSSEQFF. Complete variable domain (other parts from reference TRBV2 and TRBJ2-1): EPEVTQTPSHQVTQMGQEVILRCVPISNHLYFYWYRQILGQKVEFLVSFYNNEISEKSEIFDDQFSVERPDGSNFTLKIRSTKLEDSAMYFCASSSVLAGSSEQFFGPGTRLTVL.

The count of this clonotype is one. V usage is TRBV29-1 and J usage is TRBJ2-1; TRBD2 aligns across 15 bases. After removal of 6 bases from V and 7 bases from J, the junction contained 10 bases not matched to a gene. This CDR3 has 16 amino acids. Germline CDR1 and CDR2: SQVTM and ANQGSEA. Here the CDR3 reads CSVLGGLAGGANEQFF. The CDR3 DNA is TGCAGCGTCCTCGGGGGACTAGCGGGAGGAGCTAATGAGCAGTTCTTC.

The chain recombines TRBV29-1 with TRBJ1-4; tentative D call: TRBD1 (5 bases). V was trimmed by 7 bases and J by 4 bases, leaving 19 bases between them. The germline gives CDR1 SQVTM, CDR2 ANQGSEA. This CDR3 is 15 amino acids long. The DNA of the CDR3 is TGCAGCGCCACCCGGGGAGGGACCCTTAATGAAAAACTGTTTTTT. Translation gives CSATRGGTLNEKLFF.